This TCR beta chain emerged from a study of T cell changes during pregnancy in multiple sclerosis. TCRdb keeps only in-frame clones here, not all; method: immunoSEQ multiplex PCR. The sample holds 80,000 to 100,000 clones, approximately 92% seen once. The CDR3 consists of 15 residues. Germline CDR1 reads SGHRS; CDR2 reads YFSETQ. J gave up 2 bases and V 4 bases, and 7 bases lay outside the gene matches. This clonotype was obtained from a female donor with multiple sclerosis, enrolled in a pregnancy study. V gene TRBV5-1 combines with J gene TRBJ1-2, with 8 nucleotides matching TRBD1. The source was peripheral blood, collected in the first trimester of pregnancy. The CDR3 is CASSSQGAGNYGYTF. CDR3 coding DNA: TGCGCCAGCAGCAGCCAGGGGGCGGGGAACTATGGCTACACCTTC.